This T cell receptor (beta chain) was sequenced for a study of T cells after yellow fever vaccination. Study summary: Each low-cell-number fraction was prepared by means of SMART-Seq v4 Ultra Low Input. Findings of the study overall: The secondary response showed a weaker magnitude and a faster peak, day 5 versus 15. Post-booster repertoires contained most primary-vaccination clones again (96% CD4, about 90% CD8).

Points on this clonotype: What it binds is unknown.

A universal primer site and UMIs were added as TCR cDNA was made by 5'RACE template switching. Each CDR3 protein is one row after TCRdb ran MiXCR on the 5' RACE reads. Altogether under 550,000 distinct CDR3 sequences are present, about a fifth being singletons, with the ten largest covering roughly 16%. Material: PBMCs, obtained roughly 20 days after the first yellow fever vaccination. This TCR came from a man younger than 35 who received the YFV17D yellow fever vaccine.

The CDR3 DNA sequence: TGTGCCAGCAGCCTGGGATACAGCTATTCTGGCTACACCTTC. Its protein product is CASSLGYSYSGYTF. The rearrangement uses TRBV12-3 or TRBV12-4 and TRBJ1-2; the D is unclear. Trimming stripped 6 bases from V and 7 bases from J, with 18 bases between. The CDR3 is 14 residues long.